A single sample is the source of the 25 T cell receptor beta chains below, sequenced in a study of beta chain features in type 1 diabetes. Study-level results: Moderate yet significant TCRB CDR3 shortening was seen in Type 1 diabetes patients in all four CD4+ subsets.

Of the isolated RNA, all was reverse transcribed, and so the sequenced material was expressed TCRB transcripts. Profiling relied on immunoSEQ multiplex PCR, and the TCRdb table lists in-frame clones only, not all of them. Among 300,000 to 400,000 clones listed, roughly 14% were seen once. The antigens these receptors bind are not known. Material: naive CD4+ T cells from blood. Source of these receptors: a woman between 18 and 30 years old with type 1 diabetes.

The chain has TRBV6-5 and TRBJ1-2, with a possible D match to TRBD1 (5 bases). The CDR3 totals 11 residues. V lost 5 bases, J lost 5 bases, and 6 bases lay in between. Looked up from germline, CDR1 is MNHEY and CDR2 is SVGAGI. The CDR3 sequence: CASSAGYGYTF. The CDR3 DNA reads as TGTGCCAGCAGTGCAGGGTATGGCTACACCTTC.

The J gene is TRBJ2-1, the V gene TRBV4-1, with no clear D. The CDR3 contains 14 residues. Germline V gene lookup returns CDR1 MGHRA and CDR2 YSYEKL. V was trimmed by 7 bases and J by 6 bases, leaving 16 bases between them. CDR3 amino acids: CASKETPIGNEQFF. The CDR3 DNA is TGCGCCAGCAAAGAGACTCCGATCGGCAATGAGCAGTTCTTC.

The chain joins TRBV27 to TRBJ2-5; the match to TRBD1 covers 9 bases. V lost 4 bases, J lost 2 bases, and 20 bases stayed unmatched. Germline loops: CDR1 MNHEY, CDR2 SMNVEV (reference sequence). This CDR3 contains 20 residues. The CDR3 nucleotides are TGTGCCAGCAGTTCCCGCCGGGACAGGGCAACATTGGGTCCACAAGAGACCCAGTACTTC. This sequence encodes CASSSRRDRATLGPQETQYF.

The V gene is TRBV6-5, the J gene TRBJ2-5, with D possibly TRBD2 on 6 matching bases. Trimming cost V 6 bases and J 6 bases, with 11 bases left between them. Germline V gives CDR1 MNHEY, CDR2 SVGAGI. The CDR3 loop spans 12 amino acids. In DNA, the CDR3 is TGTGCCAGCAGAACGGGGGTTAAGACCCAGTACTTC. It specifies CASRTGVKTQYF.

The V gene is TRBV27, the J gene TRBJ2-7, with TRBD2 as a possible D gene (6 bases). Germline lookup yields CDR1 MNHEY and CDR2 SMNVEV (reference sequence). V gave up 5 bases and J gave up 7 bases, with 24 bases separating them. This CDR3 has 16 amino acids. DNA for the CDR3: TGTGCCAGCAGTCCACGCTTGGCCGGAGGGCTATGGGAGCAGTACTTC. This gives the protein CASSPRLAGGLWEQYF.

The V call is TRBV7-2, the J call TRBJ1-5, with D perhaps TRBD1 (5 bases). Germline V gives CDR1 SGHTA, CDR2 FQGNSA. Trimming stripped 5 bases from V and 1 base from J, with 9 bases between. The CDR3 covers 14 residues. This CDR3 is CASSVDSSNQPQHF. The CDR3 coding sequence is TGTGCCAGCAGCGTCGACAGCAGCAATCAGCCCCAGCATTTT.

This clone was seen a few times. This chain links TRBV5-1 with TRBJ1-2; 9 bases map to TRBD1. The CDR3 extends over 14 amino acids. Germline V lookup: CDR1 SGHRS, CDR2 YFSETQ. Trimming at V came to 4 bases and at J to 8 bases, leaving 9 bases not matched to a gene. The CDR3 coding sequence is TGCGCCAGCAGCCTCGCCGGGACAGGGAGCGGCTACACCTTC. This gives the protein CASSLAGTGSGYTF.

This clone was observed a few times. V is TRBV7-2 and J is TRBJ2-1, with D perhaps matching TRBD2 (5 bases). The CDR3 is 15 residues long. Germline loops: CDR1 SGHTA, CDR2 FQGNSA. V lost 3 bases and J 5 bases, leaving 14 bases between the germline ends. The DNA for the CDR3 is TGTGCCAGCAGCTTCGGACTGTCATCTAACAATGAGCAGTTCTTC. Amino acid sequence: CASSFGLSSNNEQFF.

This clone has just a few counts. The chain recombines TRBV30 with TRBJ2-1; 11 bases match TRBD2. Germline V lookup: CDR1 GTSNPN, CDR2 SVGIG (reference sequence). This CDR3 has 15 residues. Unmatched junction bases numbered 9, after V lost 2 bases and J lost 9 bases. The CDR3 is CAWSWRLAGKGEQFF. CDR3 DNA: TGTGCCTGGAGTTGGAGACTAGCGGGAAAGGGTGAGCAGTTCTTC.

The V gene is TRBV18, the J gene TRBJ2-1; 8 positions match TRBD1. The ends lost 3 bases at V and 4 bases at J; junction bases unmatched: 20. This CDR3 comprises 20 residues. Germline CDR1 reads KGHSH; CDR2 reads LQKENI. As DNA, the CDR3 is TGTGCCAGCTCACCCCGACTTTCGGGACAGGCGGCGGTGAGGTACAATGAGCAGTTCTTC. It specifies CASSPRLSGQAAVRYNEQFF.

The chain recombines TRBV7-2 with TRBJ2-7; D gene unclear. V was shortened by 5 bases and J by 2 bases, with 16 bases between the two germline ends. Germline CDR1 SGHTA, CDR2 FQGNSA. The CDR3 has 15 residues. CDR3 sequence: CASSTLGATAYEQYF. The CDR3 nucleotides read TGTGCCAGCAGCACGCTAGGTGCCACCGCCTACGAGCAGTACTTC. The variable domain in full, with the rest retrieved from reference TRBV7-2 and TRBJ2-7, is GAGVSQSPSNKVTEKGKDVELRCDPISGHTALYWYRQSLGQGLEFLIYFQGNSAPDKSGLPSDRFSAERTGGSVSTLTIQRTQQEDSAVYLCASSTLGATAYEQYFGPGTRLTVT.

The V gene is TRBV15, the J gene TRBJ2-3; TRBD2 agrees at 7 bases. The CDR3 consists of 15 residues. Looked up from germline, CDR1 is LNHNV and CDR2 is YYDKDF (reference sequence). After removal of 0 bases from V and 6 bases from J, the junction contained 6 bases not matched to a gene. The CDR3 loop reads CATSRDQVGGDTQYF. In DNA form, the CDR3 reads TGTGCCACCAGCAGAGATCAGGTGGGGGGGGATACGCAGTATTTT.

The chain carries TRBV19 and TRBJ2-5, with 12 nucleotides matching TRBD2. Germline values: CDR1 LNHDA, CDR2 SQIVND (reference sequence). V lost 9 bases and J lost 0; bases outside the gene matches: 2. CDR3 length equals 14 residues. This CDR3 is CASGLAGNQETQYF. CDR3 nucleotides: TGTGCCAGCGGACTAGCGGGGAACCAAGAGACCCAGTACTTC. The full variable domain, in which reference TRBV19 and TRBJ2-5 provide the parts outside the CDR3, is DGGITQSPKYLFRKEGQNVTLSCEQNLNHDAMYWYRQDPGQGLRLIYYSQIVNDFQKGDIAEGYSVSREKKESFPLTVTSAQKNPTAFYLCASGLAGNQETQYFGPGTRLLVL.

The rearrangement links TRBV18 to TRBJ1-4; D may be TRBD1 (6 bases). Germline CDR1 and CDR2: KGHSH and LQKENI. The length of the CDR3 is 19 residues. V was cut by 1 base and J by 0 bases, with 18 bases left in between. CDR3 nucleotides: TGTGCCAGCTCACCACAGATGGACAGTAATATTGCAACTAATGAAAAACTGTTTTTT. Its translation is CASSPQMDSNIATNEKLFF.

This clone showed up just a few times. V gene TRBV29-1 combines with J gene TRBJ1-3; the D is unclear. Trimming shortened V by 4 bases and J by 2 bases, and 6 bases separated the two germline ends. The length of the CDR3 is 12 residues. CDR1 and CDR2 from the germline V gene are SQVTM and ANQGSEA. This CDR3 reads CSVVPAGNTIYF. The DNA of the CDR3 is TGCAGCGTTGTGCCGGCTGGAAACACCATATATTTT.

This clone was observed a handful of times. The V gene is TRBV5-4, the J gene TRBJ2-1, with D possibly matching TRBD2 (6 bases). Per the germline V gene, CDR1 is SGHNT and CDR2 is YYREEE (reference sequence). The CDR3 sequence is 17 residues long. V lost 5 bases, J lost 6 bases, and 24 bases lay in between. The DNA for the CDR3 is TGTGCCAGCAGACAAGGGGATGCAGAGTGGGGAGGCAATGAGCAGTTCTTC. It yields the protein CASRQGDAEWGGNEQFF.

This clone was found a few times. V usage is TRBV30 and J usage is TRBJ2-2, with D maybe TRBD2 (6 bases). The germline V gene has CDR1 GTSNPN and CDR2 SVGIG (reference sequence). CDR3 length: 15 residues. The V gene lost 4 bases and the J gene lost 0 bases, with 12 bases spanning the gap. The CDR3 DNA reads TGTGCCTGGAAAGGTAGACTAGCGAACACCGGGGAGCTGTTTTTT. This gives the protein CAWKGRLANTGELFF. The variable domain in full, with the rest retrieved from reference TRBV30 and TRBJ2-2, is SQTIHQWPATLVQPVGSPLSLECTVEGTSNPNLYWYRQAAGRGLQLLFYSVGIGQISSEVPQNLSASRPQDRQFILSSKKLLLSDSGFYLCAWKGRLANTGELFFGEGSRLTVL.

This rearrangement joins TRBV27 to TRBJ1-2, with 7 bases lining up with TRBD1. The CDR3 runs 12 residues. The junction had 4 bases not matched to a gene; V was cut back by 8 bases and J by 4 bases. Germline assignment: CDR1 MNHEY and CDR2 SMNVEV (reference sequence). The CDR3 nucleotides are TGTGCCAGCCGTGACAGGGCCTATGGCTACACCTTC. This codes for CASRDRAYGYTF.

The chain is built from TRBV30 and TRBJ2-1; 8 bases agree with TRBD2. The V and J ends lost 4 bases and 2 bases, in that order; junction bases with no gene match: 10. CDR3 size: 16 residues. Per the germline V gene, CDR1 is GTSNPN and CDR2 is SVGIG (reference sequence). In DNA form, the CDR3 reads TGTGCCTGGACCGGGAGGGCCTCCCTCCCCTACAATGAGCAGTTCTTC. The encoded protein is CAWTGRASLPYNEQFF.

The chain is built from TRBV11-2 and TRBJ2-3; possible D gene TRBD2, 7 bases. This CDR3 is built from 13 residues. V lost 1 base and J 14 bases, leaving 16 bases between the germline ends. CDR1 is SGHAT, CDR2 FQNNGV, per germline. The CDR3 here is CASSLGWPGGVYF. In nucleotides, the CDR3 is TGTGCCAGCAGCTTAGGCTGGCCGGGGGGCGTGTATTTT.

This sequence joins TRBV7-2 and TRBJ2-7, with TRBD1 matching 10 bases. J gave up 3 bases and V 6 bases, and 5 bases lay outside the gene matches. Germline assignment: CDR1 SGHTA and CDR2 FQGNSA. The CDR3 is 14 residues long. CDR3 sequence (DNA): TGTGCCAGCAGTCCGGGACAGGGGAACTACGAGCAGTACTTC. This codes for CASSPGQGNYEQYF.

The V and J genes are TRBV27 and TRBJ2-7; tentative D call: TRBD1 (6 bases). This CDR3 is built from 13 residues. Germline CDR1 and CDR2: MNHEY and SMNVEV (reference sequence). The V end lost 7 bases, the J end lost 3 bases, and 13 bases lay between the germline ends. The CDR3 protein is CASKAWTDYEQYF. DNA of the CDR3: TGTGCCAGCAAGGCCTGGACAGACTACGAGCAGTACTTC.

This clone came up a few times. The chain links TRBV19 to TRBJ2-2; tentatively, D is TRBD2 (5 bases). The CDR3 has 12 amino acids. V shed 4 bases and J shed 6 bases, with 6 bases lying between them. Germline CDR1 and CDR2: LNHDA and SQIVND (reference sequence). The CDR3 region is CASSNSAGELFF. CDR3 nucleotides: TGTGCCAGTAGTAATAGCGCCGGGGAGCTGTTTTTT.

The V and J genes are TRBV9 and TRBJ2-2, with 13 bases aligning to TRBD2. V trimming: 2 bases; J trimming: 9 bases; junction bases outside the gene matches: 4. The CDR3 contains 15 residues. Per the germline V gene, CDR1 is SGDLS and CDR2 is YYNGEE. CDR3 sequence: CASSVRTSGSRELFF. The DNA of the CDR3 is TGTGCCAGCAGCGTCAGGACTAGCGGGAGCAGGGAGCTGTTTTTT.

In this sample, this clone turned up a few times. The sample holds other DNA sequences that translate to the same CDR3. This chain connects TRBV28 to TRBJ1-5, with TRBD1 matching 9 bases. V trimming: 6 bases; J trimming: 7 bases; junction bases outside the gene matches: 7. CDR3 size: 14 residues. In germline, CDR1 is MDHEN, CDR2 SYDVKM. CDR3 in amino acids: CASSSGQGGQPQHF. CDR3 nucleotides: TGTGCCAGCAGCTCGGGACAGGGAGGGCAGCCCCAGCATTTT.